Each of the 25 T cell receptor beta chains below was sequenced from the same sample in a study of metastatic and nonmetastatic thyroid tumors. Prior to thyroid surgery, none of the patients had received any treatment. TCRdb reprocessed the PCR reads via MiXCR. The table includes tens of thousands of clones, 4% to 4.5% detected once. Sequenced: blood. The receptors shown here come from a female donor with papillary thyroid cancer or a benign thyroid nodule (not recorded which). Some clones in this sample may be carry-over from other donors' samples.

The table lists this clone with many counts. The rearrangement uses TRBV24-1 and TRBJ2-5; 9 nucleotides line up with TRBD2. CDR3 length: 14 residues. The trim removed 4 bases at V and 4 bases at J, leaving 3 bases unmatched. Germline V gives CDR1 KGHDR, CDR2 SFDVKD. The CDR3 loop reads CATSDPRGGETQYF. CDR3 nucleotide sequence: TGTGCCACCAGTGACCCGCGGGGGGGAGAGACCCAGTACTTC.

V is TRBV5-4 and J is TRBJ1-2; unclear D gene. The CDR3 consists of 13 residues. Per the germline V gene, CDR1 is SGHNT and CDR2 is YYREEE (reference sequence). Trimming cost V 0 bases and J 4 bases, with 7 bases left between them. This CDR3 reads CASSLESSYGYTF. As DNA, the CDR3 is TGTGCCAGCAGCTTGGAGAGCTCCTATGGCTACACCTTC.

This clone has just a few counts. Here the CDR3 DNA reads TGTGCCACCAGTGATGCCGGGACAGGTGTTTATGGCTACACCTTC. Protein sequence: CATSDAGTGVYGYTF. V and J are TRBV24-1 and TRBJ1-2; 8 bases are shared with TRBD1. This CDR3 spans 15 amino acids. Germline CDR1 reads KGHDR; CDR2 reads SFDVKD. V shed 3 bases, J shed 5 bases, and the junction held 7 bases outside the gene matches.

This clone appeared many times. The junction does not match germline at one end; this may be a read error. The chain carries TRBV7-7 and TRBJ2-3, with D possibly being TRBD1 or TRBD2 (5 bases each). CDR1 and CDR2 from the germline V gene are SSHAT and FNYEAQ (reference sequence). This CDR3 region has 13 residues. The CDR3 DNA follows: TGTGCTAGCAGCTTATTTGGGGGAGATACGCAGTATTTT. Amino acid sequence: CASSLFGGDTQYF.

This clone turned up a few times. The chain recombines TRBV11-2 with TRBJ1-1, with a weak D call TRBD1 (5 bases). The CDR3 length is 15 residues. Germline-derived CDR1 and CDR2 are SGHAT and FQNNGV. Trimming stripped 3 bases from V and 1 base from J, with 12 bases between. CDR3 nucleotide sequence: TGTGCCAGCAGCTTCTATTCGGGACCGAACACTGAAGCTTTCTTT. This translates into CASSFYSGPNTEAFF.

Many counts were recorded for this clone. The rearrangement uses TRBV18 and TRBJ2-2, with D perhaps being TRBD1 or TRBD2 (5 bases each). V lost 6 bases and J 2 bases, leaving 13 bases between the germline ends. Germline V gives CDR1 KGHSH, CDR2 LQKENI. The CDR3 has 15 amino acids. The CDR3 bases are TGTGCCAGCTCGCCTAGCCAGGGAAACACCGGGGAGCTGTTTTTT. Translation gives CASSPSQGNTGELFF.

This clone has a count of ten or more. The chain has TRBV20-1 and TRBJ2-1, with a tentative D call TRBD2 (5 bases). The CDR3 covers 14 residues. Germline V CDR1 and CDR2: DFQATT, SNEGSKA (reference sequence). Trimming took 6 bases from V and 0 from J, leaving 12 bases between them. The CDR3 nucleotides read TGCAGTGCGTCACGGGGTAGCTCCTACAATGAGCAGTTCTTC. It translates to CSASRGSSYNEQFF.

This clone was found many times. The chain links TRBV12-5 to TRBJ1-2, with a weak D call TRBD1 (5 bases). CDR3 length: 15 amino acids. V was cut by 0 bases and J by 4 bases, with 12 bases left in between. Germline loops: CDR1 LGHNT, CDR2 FRNRAP. CDR3 coding DNA: TGTGCTAGTGGTTTGGTCTATGGGGCCCCCTATGGCTACACCTTC. The encoded protein is CASGLVYGAPYGYTF.

A note on this clone: A much larger clone is a single base away; this may be a read error. The gene calls are TRBV18 and TRBJ2-2; D may be TRBD1 (5 bases). Trimming cost V 4 bases and J 0 bases, with 9 bases left between them. CDR1 is KGHSH, CDR2 LQKENI, per germline. The CDR3 length is 15 residues. CDR3 residues: CASSQLTANTGELFF. The CDR3, as DNA: TGTGCCAGCTCACAACTGACAGCGAACACCGGGGAGCTGTTTTTT.

This clone appeared many times. This rearrangement joins TRBV19 to TRBJ2-7, with D uncertain. Germline V CDR1 and CDR2: LNHDA, SQIVND (reference sequence). The CDR3 consists of 14 residues. Trimming removed 5 bases at V and 2 bases at J, with 13 bases between. The CDR3 sequence is CASSSYSTPYEQYF. CDR3 in DNA: TGTGCCAGTAGTTCCTACTCGACCCCCTACGAGCAGTACTTC.

This clone was seen ten or more times. V and J are TRBV4-2 and TRBJ1-2; maybe TRBD1 (6 bases). This CDR3 region has 16 residues. The germline V and J ends were trimmed by 3 bases and 5 bases, with 19 bases remaining between them. Germline CDR1 is LGHNA and CDR2 is YNFKEQ. The CDR3 region is CASSQNTGTLEYGYTF. As DNA, the CDR3 is TGTGCCAGCAGCCAGAATACAGGGACGTTGGAATATGGCTACACCTTC.

This clone appeared many times. A read error may explain this, as a much larger clone is one base away. This chain links TRBV20-1 with TRBJ2-3; TRBD1 or TRBD2 may be the D gene (5 bases each). Germline V CDR1 and CDR2: DFQATT, SNEGSKA (reference sequence). The CDR3 has 15 amino acids. Trimming removed 5 bases at V and 1 base at J, with 16 bases between. CDR3 DNA: TGCAGTGCTCTTGCCCGGGGCAGGGGCACAGATACGCAGTATTTT. Its protein product is CSALARGRGTDTQYF.

V gene TRBV25-1 combines with J gene TRBJ2-2; 10 nucleotides align to TRBD1. Germline V gene data show CDR1 as MGHDK and CDR2 as SYGVNS. J was trimmed by 4 bases and V by 4 bases; bases with no gene match: 0. The length of the CDR3 is 14 residues. CDR3 residues: CASSGTGGTGELFF. Written as DNA, the CDR3 is TGTGCCAGCAGTGGGACAGGGGGCACCGGGGAGCTGTTTTTT.

This clone came up many times. J is TRBJ1-1 and V is TRBV19; D might be TRBD1 (5 bases). The CDR3 extends over 13 amino acids. In germline, CDR1 is LNHDA, CDR2 SQIVND (reference sequence). V lost 6 bases and J 5 bases, leaving 13 bases between the germline ends. The DNA for the CDR3 is TGTGCCAGTAGGTTAACAGGCTTAACTGAAGCTTTCTTT. Translation gives CASRLTGLTEAFF.

A few counts support this clone. A single base separates this from a much larger clone, so it may be a read error. V is TRBV5-1 and J is TRBJ1-5; D is undetermined. Per germline, CDR1 SGHRS and CDR2 YFSETQ. V was trimmed by 2 bases and J by 10 bases, leaving 13 bases between them. The CDR3 is 13 amino acids. The CDR3 DNA is TGCGCCAGCAGCTTATCGGGATCCCATCCCCAGCATTTT. Residues: CASSLSGSHPQHF.

This clone was recorded many times. This chain joins TRBV6-1 and TRBJ2-7, with 8 nucleotides matching TRBD2. Trimming took 6 bases from V and 9 from J; bases not matched to a gene: 13. This CDR3 comprises 14 residues. The germline CDR1 and CDR2 sequences are MNHNS and SASEGT. In nucleotides, the CDR3 is TGTGCCAGCAGAAATTCGGGGGGGGGTAAGGGGCAGTACTTC. The encoded protein is CASRNSGGGKGQYF.

This clone has more than one count but fewer than ten. This sequence may be a read error, since a much larger clone differs from it by one base. The genes are TRBV5-4 and TRBJ2-7, with 7 bases fitting TRBD2. The CDR3 length is 12 residues. Germline lookup yields CDR1 SGHNT and CDR2 YYREEE (reference sequence). J was trimmed by 5 bases and V by 5 bases; bases with no gene match: 4. The CDR3 here is CASRWGGDEQYF. The CDR3 region has the DNA TGTGCCAGCAGATGGGGGGGGGACGAGCAGTACTTC.

The sample holds many counts of this clone. This chain links TRBV5-8 with TRBJ2-1, with 7 bases fitting TRBD1. The junction had 0 bases not matched to a gene; V was cut back by 3 bases and J by 6 bases. Germline CDR1 is SGHTS and CDR2 is YDEGEE. The CDR3 has 12 amino acids. The CDR3 coding sequence is TGTGCCAGCAGCTACAGGGGCAATGAGCAGTTCTTC. Protein product: CASSYRGNEQFF.

With regard to this clone: At one end, the junction sequence differs from germline, possibly due to a read error. This CDR3 reads CASGETGKGNQPQHF. The CDR3 DNA is TGTGCCAGCGGTGAGACAGGCAAAGGGAATCAGCCCCAGCATTTT. This chain uses TRBV6-1 with TRBJ1-5; D perhaps matches TRBD1 (6 bases). Germline assignment: CDR1 MNHNS and CDR2 SASEGT. CDR3 length: 15 residues.

The table lists this clone with many counts. V usage is TRBV20-1 and J usage is TRBJ2-7; possible D gene TRBD1, 6 bases. The CDR3 runs to 13 residues. The ends were cut back, 3 bases at V and 0 bases at J, with 9 bases in the middle. CDR1 is DFQATT and CDR2 is SNEGSKA in the germline V gene (reference sequence). CDR3: CSASRGSSYEQYF. In DNA, the CDR3 is TGCAGTGCTAGCAGGGGAAGCTCCTACGAGCAGTACTTC.

This clone was seen ten or more times. The V call is TRBV5-6, the J call TRBJ2-5; 9 nucleotides line up with TRBD1. The V gene end was trimmed by 4 bases and the J gene end by 5 bases; junction bases not matched to a gene: 3. The CDR3 is 13 amino acids. Germline lookup yields CDR1 SGHDT and CDR2 YYEEEE. CDR3 bases: TGTGCCAGCAGCCGAGACAGGGGGGAGACCCAGTACTTC. Protein product: CASSRDRGETQYF.

This clone was recorded many times. This chain links TRBV19 with TRBJ1-5, with no clear D. Trimming took 3 bases from V and 5 from J, leaving 8 bases between them. The CDR3 totals 13 residues. Germline V gene lookup returns CDR1 LNHDA and CDR2 SQIVND (reference sequence). The CDR3 spells CASSIGRDQPQHF. CDR3 DNA: TGTGCCAGTAGTATTGGACGGGATCAGCCCCAGCATTTT.

In its sample, this clone was seen many times. V is TRBV28 and J is TRBJ2-7; possibly TRBD2 for D (6 bases). CDR1 MDHEN and CDR2 SYDVKM come from the germline V gene. The CDR3 is made up of 16 amino acids. Trimming removed 3 bases at V and 3 bases at J, with 18 bases between. CDR3 sequence (DNA): TGTGCCAGCAGTTTTGGATCGGGGGTAAGCGGCTACGAGCAGTACTTC. It translates to CASSFGSGVSGYEQYF.

This clone has a handful of counts. At one end, the junction sequence differs from germline, possibly due to a read error. The chain carries TRBV7-3 and TRBJ2-3, with TRBD2 identical over 8 bases. CDR3 length equals 15 residues. In germline, CDR1 is SGHTA, CDR2 FQGTGA. In nucleotides, the CDR3 is TGTGTCAGCAGCCAATCTAGCGGGTACGTGGATACGCAGTATTTT. The encoded protein is CVSSQSSGYVDTQYF.

At least ten counts were recorded for this clone. The CDR3 nucleotides are TGTGCCAGCAGCCAAGATCTACCCCCGGGCTCGCCTAGGGGCTACACCTTC. Protein product: CASSQDLPPGSPRGYTF. The gene calls are TRBV3-1 and TRBJ1-2; D is ambiguous. Between the trimmed V and J ends, which lost 0 bases and 8 bases, there was a span of 22 bases. The CDR3 is 17 amino acids. The V gene's germline CDR1 is LGHDT and CDR2 YNNKEL (reference sequence).